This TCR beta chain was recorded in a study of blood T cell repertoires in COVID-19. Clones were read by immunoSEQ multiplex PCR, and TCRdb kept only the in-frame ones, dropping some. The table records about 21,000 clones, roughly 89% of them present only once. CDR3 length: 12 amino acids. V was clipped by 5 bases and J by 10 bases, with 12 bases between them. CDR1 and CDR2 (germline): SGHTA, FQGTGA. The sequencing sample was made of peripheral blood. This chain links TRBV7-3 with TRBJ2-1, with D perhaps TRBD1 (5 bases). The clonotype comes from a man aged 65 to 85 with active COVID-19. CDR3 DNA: TGTGCCAGCAGCCCGAACAGGTGGGAGCAGTTCTTC. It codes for CASSPNRWEQFF.